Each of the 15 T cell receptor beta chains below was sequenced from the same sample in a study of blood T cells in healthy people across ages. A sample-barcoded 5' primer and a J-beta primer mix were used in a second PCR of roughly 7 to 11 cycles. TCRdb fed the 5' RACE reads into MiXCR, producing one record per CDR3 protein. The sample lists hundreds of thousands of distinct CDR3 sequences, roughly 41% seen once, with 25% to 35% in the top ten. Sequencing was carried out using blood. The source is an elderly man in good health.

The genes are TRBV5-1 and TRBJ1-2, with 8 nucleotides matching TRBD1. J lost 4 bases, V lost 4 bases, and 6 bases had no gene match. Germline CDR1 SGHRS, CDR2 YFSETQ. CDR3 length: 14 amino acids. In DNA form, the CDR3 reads TGCGCCAGCAGCGCCGGACAGGGCGGCTATGGCTACACCTTC. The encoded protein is CASSAGQGGYGYTF.

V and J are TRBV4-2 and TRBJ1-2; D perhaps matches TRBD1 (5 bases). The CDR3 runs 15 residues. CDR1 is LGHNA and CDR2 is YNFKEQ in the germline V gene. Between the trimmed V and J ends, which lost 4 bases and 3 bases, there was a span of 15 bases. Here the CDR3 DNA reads TGTGCCAGCAGCCTACCGACAGCCGCGGACTATGGCTACACCTTC. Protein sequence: CASSLPTAADYGYTF.

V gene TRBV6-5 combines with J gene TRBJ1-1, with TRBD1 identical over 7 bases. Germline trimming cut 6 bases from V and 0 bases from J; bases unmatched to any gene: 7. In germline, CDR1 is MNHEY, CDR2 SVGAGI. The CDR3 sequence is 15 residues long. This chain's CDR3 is CASRRTGAMNTEAFF. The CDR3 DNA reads TGTGCCAGCAGGCGGACAGGCGCCATGAACACTGAAGCTTTCTTT.

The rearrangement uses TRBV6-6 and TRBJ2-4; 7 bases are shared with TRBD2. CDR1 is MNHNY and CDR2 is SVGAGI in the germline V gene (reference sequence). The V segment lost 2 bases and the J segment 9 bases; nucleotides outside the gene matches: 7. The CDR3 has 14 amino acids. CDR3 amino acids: CASSYLADPPIQYF. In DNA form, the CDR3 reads TGTGCCAGCAGTTACCTAGCGGACCCGCCCATTCAGTACTTC.

CDR3 coding DNA: TGTGCCAGCAGCCCGACTAGCGGGAGAACAGAGACCCAGTACTTC. Translated: CASSPTSGRTETQYF. The rearrangement uses TRBV5-4 and TRBJ2-5; 12 bases line up with TRBD2. CDR1 is SGHNT, CDR2 YYREEE, per germline (reference sequence). Trimming removed 4 bases from V and 4 bases from J; junction bases left unmatched: 5. The CDR3 contains 15 residues.

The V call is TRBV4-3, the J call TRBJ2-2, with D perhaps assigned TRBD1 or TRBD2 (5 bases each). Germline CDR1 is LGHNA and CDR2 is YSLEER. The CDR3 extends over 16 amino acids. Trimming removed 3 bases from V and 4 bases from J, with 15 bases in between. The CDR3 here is CASSQEPGRLTGELFF. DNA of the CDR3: TGCGCCAGCAGCCAGGAACCGGGACGGCTCACCGGGGAGCTGTTTTTT.

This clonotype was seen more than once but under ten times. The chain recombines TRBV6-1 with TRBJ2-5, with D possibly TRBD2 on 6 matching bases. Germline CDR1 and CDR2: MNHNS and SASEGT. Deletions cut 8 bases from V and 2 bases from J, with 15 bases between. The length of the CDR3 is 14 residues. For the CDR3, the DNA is TGTGCCAGCTCTCCGGGAGTCTCGCAAGAGACCCAGTACTTC. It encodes CASSPGVSQETQYF.

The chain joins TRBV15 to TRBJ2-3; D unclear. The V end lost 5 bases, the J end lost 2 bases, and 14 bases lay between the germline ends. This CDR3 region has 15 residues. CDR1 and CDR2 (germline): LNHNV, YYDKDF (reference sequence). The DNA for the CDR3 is TGTGCCACCAGCCGCCAAAGGGCAGACACAGATACGCAGTATTTT. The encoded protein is CATSRQRADTDTQYF.

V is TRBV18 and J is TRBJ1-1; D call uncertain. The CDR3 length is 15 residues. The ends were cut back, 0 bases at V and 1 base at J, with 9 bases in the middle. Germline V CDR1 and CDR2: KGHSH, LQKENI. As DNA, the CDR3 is TGTGCCAGCTCACCACCGATCGGTCCGAACACTGAAGCTTTCTTT. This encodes CASSPPIGPNTEAFF.

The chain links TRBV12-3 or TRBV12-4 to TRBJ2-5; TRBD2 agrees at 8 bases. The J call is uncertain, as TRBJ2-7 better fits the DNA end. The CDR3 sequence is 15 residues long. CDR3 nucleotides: TGTGCCAGCAGTTTAGGGCCGGGGGGGACCTACGAGCAGTACTTC. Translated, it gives CASSLGPGGTYEQYF.

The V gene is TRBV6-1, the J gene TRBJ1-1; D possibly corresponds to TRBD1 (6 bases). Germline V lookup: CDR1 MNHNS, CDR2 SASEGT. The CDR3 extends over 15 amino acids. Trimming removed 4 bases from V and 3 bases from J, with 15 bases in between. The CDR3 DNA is TGTGCCAGCAGTGCACCACAGGGATCCGACACTGAAGCTTTCTTT. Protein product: CASSAPQGSDTEAFF.

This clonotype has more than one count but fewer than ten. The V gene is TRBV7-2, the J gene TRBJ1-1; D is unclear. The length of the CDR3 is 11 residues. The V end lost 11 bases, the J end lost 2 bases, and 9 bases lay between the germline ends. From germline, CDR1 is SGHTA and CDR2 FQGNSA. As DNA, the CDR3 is TGTGCCCAGGTGGGAAACACTGAAGCTTTCTTT. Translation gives CAQVGNTEAFF.

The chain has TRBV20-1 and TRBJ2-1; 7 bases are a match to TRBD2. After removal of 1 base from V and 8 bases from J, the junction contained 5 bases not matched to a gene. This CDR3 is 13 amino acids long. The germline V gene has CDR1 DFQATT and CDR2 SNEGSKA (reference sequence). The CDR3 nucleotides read TGCAGTGCTAGAGGCGGGAGTGTGGATGAGCAGTTCTTC. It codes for CSARGGSVDEQFF.

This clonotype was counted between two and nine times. The CDR3 DNA reads as TGTGCCAGCAGTTACAAGGGACAGGGGGGTGAAGATACGCAGTATTTT. It encodes CASSYKGQGGEDTQYF. This chain joins TRBV6-5 and TRBJ2-3; TRBD1 agrees at 11 bases. Trimming removed 2 bases from V and 5 bases from J; junction bases left unmatched: 6. The CDR3 has 16 residues. CDR1 MNHEY and CDR2 SVGAGI come from the germline V gene.

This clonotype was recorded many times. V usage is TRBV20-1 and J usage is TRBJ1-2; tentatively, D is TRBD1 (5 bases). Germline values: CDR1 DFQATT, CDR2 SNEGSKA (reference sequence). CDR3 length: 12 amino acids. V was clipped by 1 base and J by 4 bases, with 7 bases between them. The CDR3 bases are TGCAGTGCTAGAGGGGGCAGCTATGGCTACACCTTC. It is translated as CSARGGSYGYTF.